The entry that follows covers one T cell receptor beta chain sequence. The data originate from a study of blood T cell repertoires in COVID-19. In the study overall: The United States, Italy and Spain were the sources of the acute and convalescent COVID-19 samples. From T cells, B-cell-depleted T cells, or PBMCs came the material, which was cDNA or gDNA.

Per the study methods: Nucleated cell number was recorded as an estimate derived from reference gene primer amplification. Profiling relied on immunoSEQ multiplex PCR, and the TCRdb table lists in-frame clones only, not all of them. For V, J and clone size, that table is used; D and trimming come from the DNA. The sample records 250,000 to 300,000 clones, roughly nine tenths being singletons. The specimen was peripheral blood. The receptor was derived from a man younger than 35 with active or convalescent COVID-19.

CDR3 loop: CASSLEVSAGAAYGYTF. CDR3 sequence (DNA): TGTGCCAGCAGCTTAGAAGTATCGGCAGGGGCGGCCTATGGCTACACCTTC. The chain has TRBV11-2 and TRBJ1-2, with D possibly TRBD1 on 6 matching bases. This CDR3 is built from 17 residues. The ends were cut back, 0 bases at V and 4 bases at J, with 18 bases in the middle. Germline V CDR1 and CDR2: SGHAT, FQNNGV.